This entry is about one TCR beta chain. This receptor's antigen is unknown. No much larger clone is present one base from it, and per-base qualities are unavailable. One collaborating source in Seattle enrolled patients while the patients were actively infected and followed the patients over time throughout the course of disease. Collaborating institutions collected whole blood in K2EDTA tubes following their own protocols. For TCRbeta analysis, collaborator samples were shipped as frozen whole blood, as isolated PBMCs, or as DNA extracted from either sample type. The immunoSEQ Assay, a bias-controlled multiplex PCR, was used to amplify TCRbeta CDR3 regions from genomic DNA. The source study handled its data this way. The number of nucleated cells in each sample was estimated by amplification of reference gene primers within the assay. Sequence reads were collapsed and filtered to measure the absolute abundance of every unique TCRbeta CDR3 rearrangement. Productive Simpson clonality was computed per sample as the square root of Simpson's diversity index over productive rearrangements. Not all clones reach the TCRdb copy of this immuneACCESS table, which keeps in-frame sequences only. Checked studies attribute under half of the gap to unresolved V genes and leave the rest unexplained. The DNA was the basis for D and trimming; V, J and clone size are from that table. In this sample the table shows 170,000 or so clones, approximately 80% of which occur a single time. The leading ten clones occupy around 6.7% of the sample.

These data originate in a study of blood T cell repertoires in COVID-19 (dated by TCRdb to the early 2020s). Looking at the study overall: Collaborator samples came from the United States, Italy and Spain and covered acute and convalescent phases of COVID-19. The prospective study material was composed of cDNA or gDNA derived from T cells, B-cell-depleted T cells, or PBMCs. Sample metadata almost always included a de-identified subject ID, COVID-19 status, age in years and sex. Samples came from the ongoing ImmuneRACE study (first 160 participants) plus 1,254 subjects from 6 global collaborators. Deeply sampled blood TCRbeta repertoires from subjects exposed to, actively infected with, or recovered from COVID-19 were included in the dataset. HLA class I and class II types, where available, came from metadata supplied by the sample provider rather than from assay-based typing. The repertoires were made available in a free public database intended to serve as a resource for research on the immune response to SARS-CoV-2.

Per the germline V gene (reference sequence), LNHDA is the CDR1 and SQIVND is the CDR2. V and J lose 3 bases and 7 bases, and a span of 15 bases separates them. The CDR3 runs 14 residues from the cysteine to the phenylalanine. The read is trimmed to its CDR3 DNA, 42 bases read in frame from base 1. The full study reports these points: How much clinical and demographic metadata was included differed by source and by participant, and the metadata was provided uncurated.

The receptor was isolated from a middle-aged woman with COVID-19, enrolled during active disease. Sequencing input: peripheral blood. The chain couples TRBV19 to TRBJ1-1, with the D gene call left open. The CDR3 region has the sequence CASSILPLVGEAFF. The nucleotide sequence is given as TGTGCCAGTAGTATCCTACCGCTGGTTGGTGAAGCTTTCTTT.